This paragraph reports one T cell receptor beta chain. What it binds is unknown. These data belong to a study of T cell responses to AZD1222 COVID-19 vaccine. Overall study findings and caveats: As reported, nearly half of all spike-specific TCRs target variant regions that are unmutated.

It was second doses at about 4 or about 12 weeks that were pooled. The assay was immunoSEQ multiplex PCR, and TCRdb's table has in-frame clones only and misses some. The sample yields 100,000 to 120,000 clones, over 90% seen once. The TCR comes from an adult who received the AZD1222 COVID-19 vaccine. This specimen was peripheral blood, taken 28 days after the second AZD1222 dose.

This CDR3 is CASGAPLNSNQPQHF. CDR3 nucleotides: TGTGCTAGTGGGGCACCACTTAATAGCAATCAGCCCCAGCATTTT. V and J are TRBV12-5 and TRBJ1-5, with D hard to call. V was shortened by 6 bases and J by 0 bases, with 12 bases between the two germline ends. CDR3 length: 15 amino acids. Germline assignment: CDR1 LGHNT and CDR2 FRNRAP.